The rows below give T cell receptor beta chains drawn from one sample of a study of blood T cell repertoires in COVID-19. The assay was immunoSEQ multiplex PCR, and TCRdb's table has in-frame clones only and misses some. The repertoire includes approximately 220,000 clones, roughly 84% of them detected once, and 5.1% sits in the top ten. Sequencing was performed on peripheral blood. The receptors here all came from a woman in her sixties who had recovered from COVID-19. The CDR3 runs from the conserved cysteine through the conserved F or W. The order of the fields is V gene, J gene, clone size, D gene, CDR3 protein, CDR3 DNA. A D gene is named only where the DNA matches it firmly. Clone size is shown for a subset of rows, as once, few, many or a class of expanded clone.

>TRBV27|TRBJ2-2|many|TRBD1
CASSLDRVSGELFF
TGTGCCAGCAGTTTGGACAGGGTGAGCGGGGAGCTGTTTTTT
>TRBV4-2|TRBJ2-5|.|TRBD1
CASNQGQGAGSQYF
TGTGCCAGCAACCAAGGACAGGGCGCGGGGTCCCAGTACTTC
>TRBV5-8|TRBJ2-2|.|.
CASSHRALNTGELFF
TGTGCCAGCAGCCACAGGGCACTGAACACCGGGGAGCTGTTTTTT
>TRBV5-4|TRBJ2-5|.|TRBD1
CASSLGQGVETQYF
TGTGCCAGCAGCTTGGGACAGGGAGTAGAGACCCAGTACTTC
>TRBV7-8|TRBJ2-7|.|.
CASSSGIRLYF
TGTGCCAGCAGCTCCGGGATCCGTCTGTACTTC
>TRBV5-1|TRBJ2-7|.|.
CASSLVDSTYEQYF
TGCGCCAGCAGCTTGGTGGACTCAACCTACGAGCAGTACTTC
>TRBV10-3|TRBJ1-1|.|TRBD1
CAISEPRDSMNTEAFF
TGTGCCATCAGTGAGCCCCGGGACAGCATGAACACTGAAGCTTTCTTT
>TRBV7-3|TRBJ2-1|.|.
CASSPLGGLSYNEQFF
TGTGCCAGCAGCCCATTGGGCGGACTCTCCTACAATGAGCAGTTCTTC
>TRBV6-5|TRBJ1-1|.|.
CASSRSGEAFF
TGTGCCAGCAGCCGGTCGGGGGAAGCTTTCTTT
>TRBV2|TRBJ2-7|.|TRBD2
CASSVQLSGGPYEQYF
TGTGCCAGCAGTGTTCAACTTAGCGGGGGGCCCTACGAGCAGTACTTC
>TRBV5-4|TRBJ2-7|once|.
CASSKWASGGSYEQYF
TGTGCCAGCAGTAAATGGGCCTCCGGAGGATCCTACGAGCAGTACTTC
>TRBV7-2|TRBJ2-7|.|TRBD2
CASSLSTRGGYEQYF
TGTGCCAGCAGCTTAAGTACGCGGGGGGGCTACGAGCAGTACTTC
>TRBV4-3|TRBJ2-1|once|TRBD2
CASSQVGSGGSYNEQFF
TGCGCCAGCAGCCAAGTCGGAAGCGGGGGTTCCTACAATGAGCAGTTCTTC
>TRBV2|TRBJ1-4|few|.
CASSESVRTIFF
TGTGCCAGCAGTGAAAGTGTCAGAACTATTTTTTTT
>TRBV5-1|TRBJ1-6|.|.
CASSQGDSPLHF
TGCGCCAGCTCCCAGGGCGATTCACCCCTCCACTTT
>TRBV7-9|TRBJ1-1|.|.
CASSLALQGSEAFF
TGTGCCAGCAGCTTAGCTCTCCAGGGTTCTGAAGCTTTCTTT
>TRBV3-1/TRBV3-2|TRBJ2-4|.|TRBD2
CASRSTSGDDIQYF
TGTGCCAGCAGATCTACTAGCGGGGACGACATTCAGTACTTC
>TRBV2|TRBJ2-3|.|TRBD2
CASSEESSGGTDTQYF
TGTGCCAGCAGTGAAGAGTCTAGCGGGGGGACAGATACGCAGTATTTT
>TRBV19|TRBJ1-2|.|.
CASTQAGVNGYTF
TGTGCCAGCACCCAGGCAGGGGTTAATGGCTACACCTTC
>TRBV3-1/TRBV3-2|TRBJ1-5|.|.
CASSPQGSNQPQHF
TGTGCCAGCAGTCCTCAGGGCAGCAATCAGCCCCAGCATTTT
>TRBV5-6|TRBJ2-3|.|TRBD1
CASSFTGADTQYF
TGTGCCAGCAGTTTTACAGGGGCCGATACGCAGTATTTT
>TRBV6-4|TRBJ2-1|.|TRBD1
CASSEFRTGYNEQFF
TGTGCCAGCAGTGAATTCCGGACAGGTTACAATGAGCAGTTCTTC
>TRBV5-1|TRBJ2-7|.|TRBD2
CASSLQGRTSGGTTYEQYF
TGCGCCAGCAGCTTACAGGGGAGGACTAGCGGGGGGACCACCTACGAGCAGTACTTC
>TRBV6-5|TRBJ1-2|.|TRBD1
CASRGGQGTYGYTF
TGTGCCAGCAGGGGCGGACAGGGGACGTATGGCTACACCTTC
>TRBV14|TRBJ1-4|.|.
CASRATREGEKLFF
TGTGCCAGCAGAGCCACAAGGGAGGGGGAAAAACTGTTTTTT
>TRBV6-6|TRBJ2-7|.|TRBD2
CASSYSKAGTRNEQYF
TGTGCCAGCAGTTACTCGAAGGCCGGGACTAGGAACGAGCAGTACTTC
>TRBV2|TRBJ2-7|.|.
CASKKGTPTYEQYF
TGTGCCAGCAAGAAAGGGACTCCAACCTACGAGCAGTACTTC
>TRBV7-8|TRBJ1-1|.|TRBD1
CASSFQGGTEAFF
TGTGCCAGCAGCTTCCAGGGGGGTACTGAAGCTTTCTTT
>TRBV10-3|TRBJ2-5|.|TRBD2
CAISGSSGGTPKETQYF
TGTGCCATCAGTGGGTCTAGCGGGGGCACCCCCAAAGAGACCCAGTACTTC
>TRBV5-4|TRBJ2-6|.|.
CASSDGLGVLTF
TGTGCCAGCAGCGACGGACTCGGCGTCCTGACTTTC
>TRBV14|TRBJ1-2|.|TRBD1
CASSRGQGFDGYTF
TGTGCCAGCAGCCGCGGACAGGGGTTTGATGGCTACACCTTC
>TRBV27|TRBJ1-3|.|TRBD1
CASSSRGSGNTIYF
TGTGCCAGCAGTTCCAGGGGGTCGGGAAACACCATATATTTT
>TRBV19|TRBJ2-5|.|TRBD2
CASSIGTSGGGETQYF
TGTGCCAGTAGTATTGGGACTAGCGGGGGTGGGGAGACCCAGTACTTC
>TRBV4-2|TRBJ1-6|.|TRBD1
CASAQLDRGSNSPLHF
TGTGCCAGCGCACAACTGGACAGGGGGTCGAATTCACCCCTCCACTTT
>TRBV7-2|TRBJ2-7|.|TRBD1
CASSPPGQPTYEQYF
TGTGCCAGCAGCCCCCCGGGACAGCCCACCTACGAGCAGTACTTC
>TRBV20-1|TRBJ2-1|.|.
CSATGNEQFF
TGCAGTGCCACGGGTAATGAGCAGTTCTTC
>TRBV9|TRBJ1-2|.|.
CASSVGGTDYGYTF
TGTGCCAGCAGCGTAGGGGGCACGGACTATGGCTACACCTTC
>TRBV6-4|TRBJ1-6|.|.
CASSDSSRPTGVRGHNSPLHF
TGTGCCAGCAGTGACTCGAGTCGACCCACCGGGGTTCGTGGGCATAATTCACCCCTCCACTTT
>TRBV7-2|TRBJ1-5|.|.
CASSLESGGNQPQHF
TGTGCCAGCAGCTTAGAAAGTGGAGGCAATCAGCCCCAGCATTTT
>TRBV9|TRBJ1-5|few|.
CASSPGVEQPQHF
TGTGCCAGCTCCCCGGGAGTAGAGCAGCCCCAGCATTTT
>TRBV5-1|TRBJ1-6|.|.
CASSLAGATRSPLHF
TGCGCCAGCAGCTTGGCGGGAGCAACTCGTTCACCCCTCCACTTT
>TRBV18|TRBJ1-2|once|.
CASSPPPENYGYTF
TGTGCCAGCTCACCACCCCCAGAAAACTATGGCTACACCTTC
>TRBV5-1|TRBJ1-2|.|TRBD1
CASGRDRAGHGYTF
TGCGCCAGCGGGCGGGACAGGGCCGGTCATGGCTACACCTTC
>TRBV19|TRBJ1-5|.|.
CASNNFPTQPQHF
TGTGCCAGTAACAATTTCCCCACTCAGCCCCAGCATTTT
>TRBV6-5|TRBJ1-5|.|TRBD1
CASSQGVQPQHF
TGTGCCAGCAGCCAGGGGGTTCAGCCCCAGCATTTT
>TRBV5-1|TRBJ1-6|.|.
CASSLQGEDASPLHF
TGCGCCAGCAGCTTACAGGGTGAGGATGCTTCACCCCTCCACTTT
>TRBV2|TRBJ1-2|.|.
CASSAGTTYGYTF
TGTGCCAGCAGCGCCGGGACTACGTATGGCTACACCTTC
>TRBV27|TRBJ1-2|.|TRBD1
CASSRTGGTGYTF
TGTGCCAGCAGTCGTACAGGGGGTACAGGCTACACCTTC
>TRBV6-5|TRBJ1-2|.|.
CASSYGRGRGGYTF
TGTGCCAGCAGTTATGGCAGGGGTCGGGGTGGCTACACCTTC
>TRBV30|TRBJ1-1|many|.
CAWAFWGGEAFF
TGTGCCTGGGCATTTTGGGGCGGTGAAGCTTTCTTT
>TRBV19|TRBJ1-1|.|.
CASSGQNTEAFF
TGTGCCAGTAGTGGACAAAACACTGAAGCTTTCTTT
>TRBV11-2|TRBJ1-6|.|.
CASSLVRGGKGSPLHF
TGTGCCAGCAGCTTAGTCAGGGGAGGGAAAGGTTCACCCCTCCACTTT
>TRBV30|TRBJ1-2|.|TRBD1
CAWSARWTGNGYTF
TGTGCCTGGAGTGCCCGATGGACAGGGAATGGCTACACCTTC